A single sample is the source of the 7 T cell receptor beta chains below, sequenced in a study of blood T cells in healthy people across ages. It was with a sample-barcoded 5' primer and a J-beta primer mix that a second PCR of about 7 to 12 cycles was run. MiXCR, run by TCRdb on the 5' RACE reads, gives a single entry per CDR3 protein. The sample includes about 1.8 million distinct CDR3 sequences, around 50% of them seen just once. Sequenced sample: blood. These receptors were collected from a woman between 35 and 50 years old in good health.

This clonotype appeared a single time. The chain couples TRBV19 to TRBJ2-3; D not resolved. The germline V gene has CDR1 LNHDA and CDR2 SQIVND (reference sequence). The CDR3 length is 13 residues. V shed 6 bases and J shed 4 bases, with 11 bases lying between them. The CDR3 nucleotides are TGTGCCAGTAGACCAATAGTGGCAGATACGCAGTATTTT. Amino acid sequence: CASRPIVADTQYF.

This clonotype has more than one count but fewer than ten. This sequence joins TRBV7-2 and TRBJ2-4; D unresolved. Trimming cost V 1 base and J 5 bases, with 21 bases left between them. CDR3 length: 18 residues. Germline CDR1 is SGHTA and CDR2 is FQGNSA. The DNA of the CDR3 is TGTGCCAGCAGCTTAGGTCGTCTGGGTACGGTTCGTCAAAACATTCAGTACTTC. This codes for CASSLGRLGTVRQNIQYF.

This sequence joins TRBV6-6 and TRBJ2-7, with D perhaps TRBD1 (6 bases). Germline CDR1 reads MNHNY; CDR2 reads SVGAGI (reference sequence). The CDR3 sequence is 14 residues long. V dropped 6 bases and J dropped 2 bases, with 14 bases sitting between them. CDR3 residues: CASRQDRLPYEQYF. CDR3 in DNA: TGTGCCAGCAGACAAGACAGGCTACCCTACGAGCAGTACTTC.

This clonotype has a handful of counts. The chain has TRBV12-3 or TRBV12-4 and TRBJ2-4; D gene unclear. V was trimmed by 1 base and J by 3 bases, leaving 10 bases between them. The CDR3 has 15 residues. The CDR3 spells CASSLETGRKNIQYF. CDR3 sequence (DNA): TGTGCCAGCAGTTTAGAGACCGGGCGCAAAAACATTCAGTACTTC.

V is TRBV4-1 and J is TRBJ1-5; D gene ambiguous. Germline V lookup: CDR1 MGHRA, CDR2 YSYEKL. Trimming cost V 2 bases and J 0 bases, with 11 bases left between them. This CDR3 region has 16 residues. For the CDR3, the DNA is TGCGCCAGCAGCCAACCAACGTGGGGTAGCAATCAGCCCCAGCATTTT. Translation: CASSQPTWGSNQPQHF.

This chain uses TRBV4-1 with TRBJ2-5; D perhaps matches TRBD2 (6 bases). This CDR3 has 12 amino acids. From germline, CDR1 is MGHRA and CDR2 YSYEKL. The V end was cut by 0 bases, the J end by 10 bases, with 9 bases between. The CDR3 region has the DNA TGCGCCAGCAGCCAAGATGCGGGAATCCAGTACTTC. This codes for CASSQDAGIQYF.

This clonotype was recorded once. The rearrangement links TRBV18 to TRBJ2-3; D may be TRBD1 (5 bases). Looked up from germline, CDR1 is KGHSH and CDR2 is LQKENI. The CDR3 is 17 amino acids. The V end lost 6 bases, the J end lost 2 bases, and 21 bases lay between the germline ends. The CDR3 DNA is TGTGCCAGCTCCCCCCGGGTTGGTGTAGGGGCCACAGATACGCAGTATTTT. This translates into CASSPRVGVGATDTQYF.